A selection of T cell receptor beta chains follows, all from one sample in a study of neurological immune-mediated disorders. One entry per CDR3 protein, called by TCRdb with MiXCR from the 5' RACE reads. The sample includes some 100,000 distinct CDR3 sequences, roughly 13% of them seen just once. The specimen was PBMCs. These receptor sequences come from a female donor with HTLV-1-associated myelopathy (HAM/TSP). Both conserved end residues are part of each CDR3. The D gene is left open where the match is weak. The size field is filled for only some rows; it gives once, few, many or a size class.

>many|TRBJ2-1|NA|TRBV24-1
CATSDPSGPYNEQFF
TGTGCCACCAGTGATCCCTCGGGCCCGTACAATGAGCAGTTCTTC
>many|TRBJ1-6|TRBD1|TRBV20-1
CSAEQGSGNSPLHF
TGCAGTGCTGAACAGGGGAGTGGAAATTCACCCCTCCACTTT
>NA|TRBJ2-1|TRBD2|TRBV6-6
CASSYKRGATEEQFF
TGTGCCAGCAGTTACAAGCGGGGGGCCACCGAGGAGCAGTTCTTC
>many|TRBJ2-2|NA|TRBV5-4
CASSTLGGINTGELFF
TGTGCCAGCAGCACACTAGGAGGGATTAACACCGGGGAGCTGTTTTTT
>many|TRBJ2-1|TRBD1|TRBV7-9
CASPRDRAFLGEQFF
TGTGCCAGTCCCCGGGACAGGGCTTTTTTGGGTGAGCAGTTCTTC
>few|TRBJ2-1|NA|TRBV20-1
CSASLLDSHNEQFF
TGCAGTGCTAGTCTCTTGGACAGCCACAATGAGCAGTTCTTC
>many|TRBJ2-3|NA|TRBV25-1
CASSEGLNTQYF
TGTGCCAGCAGTGAAGGGTTGAATACGCAGTATTTT
>many|TRBJ1-5|NA|TRBV20-1
CSAPSGPGSPQHF
TGCAGTGCTCCCTCAGGGCCGGGCTCGCCCCAGCATTTT
>many|TRBJ2-2|NA|TRBV28
CASSLEAGELFF
TGTGCCAGCAGTTTGGAGGCCGGGGAGCTGTTTTTT
>many|TRBJ2-2|NA|TRBV5-1
CASSFNSGLTGELFF
TGCGCCAGCAGCTTCAATAGCGGCTTAACCGGGGAGCTGTTTTTT
>many|TRBJ2-1|TRBD1|TRBV9
CASTRGLLNEQFF
TGTGCCAGCACGAGGGGGCTCTTAAATGAGCAGTTCTTC
>NA|TRBJ2-1|NA|TRBV15
CATSSSPGNEQFF
TGTGCCACCAGCAGCTCCCCCGGGAATGAGCAGTTCTTC
>many|TRBJ2-7|NA|TRBV5-1
CASSLADSQGNEQYF
TGCGCCAGCAGCTTGGCTGACTCACAGGGTAACGAGCAGTACTTC
>many|TRBJ2-1|NA|TRBV5-1
CASSIRTGWGNEQFF
TGCGCCAGCAGCATTAGGACGGGCTGGGGTAATGAGCAGTTCTTC
>many|TRBJ2-1|NA|TRBV20-1
CSASYGSSYNEQFF
TGCAGTGCTAGTTATGGGAGCTCCTACAATGAGCAGTTCTTC
>many|TRBJ2-7|NA|TRBV2
CASSAGGTAGEQYF
TGTGCCAGCAGTGCTGGGGGGACCGCGGGAGAGCAGTACTTC
>few|TRBJ1-2|TRBD1|TRBV5-1
CASSVTGGADGYTF
TGCGCCAGCAGCGTTACAGGGGGCGCGGATGGCTACACCTTC
>many|TRBJ2-1|NA|TRBV2
CASNRDTYNEQFF
TGTGCCAGCAACCGGGACACCTACAATGAGCAGTTCTTC
>many|TRBJ2-1|TRBD2|TRBV9
CASSVAGAGGLGEQFF
TGTGCCAGCAGCGTAGCTGGAGCGGGGGGGCTTGGTGAGCAGTTCTTC
>many|TRBJ1-1|NA|TRBV28
CASSLATVSKPIEAFF
TGTGCCAGCAGTTTAGCGACAGTCTCCAAGCCAATTGAAGCTTTCTTT
>many|TRBJ1-1|NA|TRBV7-2
CASSTRMNTEAFF
TGTGCCAGCAGCACACGAATGAACACTGAAGCTTTCTTT
>many|TRBJ2-3|TRBD2|TRBV20-1
CSAYLAGVSTDTQYF
TGCAGTGCTTACCTAGCGGGGGTTAGCACAGATACGCAGTATTTT
>many|TRBJ2-1|TRBD2|TRBV12-3/TRBV12-4
CASSVLAGGLDEQFF
TGTGCCAGCAGTGTACTAGCGGGGGGGCTTGATGAGCAGTTCTTC
>NA|TRBJ2-1|TRBD2|TRBV30
CAWSDGLADYNEQFF
TGTGCCTGGAGTGACGGACTAGCGGACTACAATGAGCAGTTCTTC
>many|TRBJ2-1|NA|TRBV4-1
CASSQVGFDSYNEQFF
TGCGCCAGCAGCCAAGTAGGCTTCGACTCCTACAATGAGCAGTTCTTC
>NA|TRBJ2-7|NA|TRBV5-1
CASGPGQSSYEQYF
TGCGCCAGCGGACCGGGACAATCCTCCTACGAGCAGTACTTC
>many|TRBJ2-3|NA|TRBV5-1
CASSLVGGFEDTQYF
TGCGCCAGCAGCTTGGTAGGCGGGTTCGAAGATACGCAGTATTTT